This T cell receptor beta chain emerged from a study of T-cell reconstitution after alpha-beta-depleted transplantation in children. Study-level findings and limits: Where some patients showed high TCRbeta diversity at day 60, it came from recipient T cells and thymic progenitors that had survived.

This clonotype was seen many times. Its antigen is still unknown. Germline V CDR1 and CDR2: SGHTA, FQGNSA. J was trimmed by 3 bases and V by 4 bases; bases with no gene match: 12. This CDR3 is built from 16 residues. TCRbeta library construction was performed incorporating unique molecular identifiers. MiXCR was run by TCRdb on the PCR reads, yielding one entry per CDR3 protein. The table records about 580,000 distinct CDR3 sequences, approximately 22% of them present only once. V and J are TRBV7-2 and TRBJ2-7; 7 bases align to TRBD2. The sequence derives from a boy in the first two years of life who had a stem cell transplant for acute myeloid leukemia, so the T cells may come from the graft donor. The sample in question was PBMCs, mostly from graft donor cells, obtained 360 days after TCRalphabeta/CD19-depleted stem cell transplant. The CDR3 here is CASSSYSGPTGYEQYF. The DNA for the CDR3 is TGTGCCAGCAGCTCATATAGCGGGCCCACCGGCTACGAGCAGTACTTC.